The clone carrying this T cell receptor (beta chain) occurred many times. Its antigen is still unknown. The source of the sample is a study of CD8 T cells in ankylosing spondylitis. This CDR3 is 13 amino acids long. With 8 bases removed from V and 7 bases from J, the gap between germline ends came to 17 bases. Study findings and constraints: Ankylosing spondylitis blood appeared to be characterized by a TCR beta motif of 8 or 9 highly homologous variants.

Using its own MiXCR run on the 5' RACE reads, TCRdb lists one record per CDR3 protein. The table has under 300,000 distinct CDR3 sequences, 8.6% seen once. What was sequenced was blood, either unsorted or a sorted T cell fraction (not recorded which). The V gene is TRBV12-3 or TRBV12-4, the J gene TRBJ1-2; the D gene is possibly TRBD1 (6 bases). The origin of this receptor is a male donor with ankylosing spondylitis or in good health (not recorded which). CDR3 loop: CASLRGPGGGYTF. CDR3 nucleotides: TGTGCCAGCCTCAGGGGACCCGGGGGTGGCTACACCTTC.